This T cell receptor beta chain emerged from a study of blood T cell repertoires in COVID-19. The study recruited people aged roughly 18 to 100 years across more than 20 US areas. For recovered donors of Cohort 3, there were two negative PCRs, clearance, or symptom resolution. Germline CDR1 WNHNN, CDR2 SYGVQD (reference sequence). V gave up 2 bases and J gave up 4 bases; unmatched junction bases: 5. There are 15 residues in the CDR3. The method was immunoSEQ multiplex PCR; TCRdb's version includes in-frame clones alone and lacks a portion of them. The repertoire holds 200,000 to 250,000 clones, with 87% as singletons.

The rearrangement links TRBV10-1 to TRBJ2-7, with 10 bases matching TRBD2. Sequenced input: PBMCs or T cells enriched from blood (not recorded which). This receptor was obtained from a man younger than 45 who had recovered from COVID-19. This CDR3 reads CASSEMASGSYEQYF. The CDR3 nucleotides are TGCGCCAGCAGTGAGATGGCTAGCGGGAGTTACGAGCAGTACTTC.